Following are 28 T cell receptor beta chains from one sample sequenced in a study of cytomegalovirus exposure and HLA in healthy donors. It was with 60 Vbeta and 13 Jbeta primers that the PCR ran. Sequenced by immunoSEQ multiplex PCR; TCRdb stores in-frame clones only, minus some. The sample data list roughly 220,000 clones. Sample: PBMCs. The receptor set was obtained from a girl under 10 years old in good health and CMV-seropositive.

Concerning this clone itself: Its ends do not fully match the called genes, so a read error is possible. This chain joins TRBV11-2 and TRBJ2-7, with TRBD1 matching over 8 bases. The CDR3 contains 13 residues. The germline V gene encodes CDR1 SGHAT and CDR2 FQNNGV. CDR3 bases: TGTGCCAGCAGCCTAGACAGGGGTGGGGAGCAGTACTTC. It encodes CASSLDRGGEQYF.

The chain employs TRBV28 and TRBJ2-3, with D perhaps matching TRBD2 (6 bases). Germline values: CDR1 MDHEN, CDR2 SYDVKM. This CDR3 spans 16 amino acids. V shed 1 base and J shed 3 bases, with 14 bases lying between them. The CDR3 DNA sequence: TGTGCCAGCAGTTTATTAAGGCAGGGAGGAACAGATACGCAGTATTTT. Translating gives CASSLLRQGGTDTQYF.

J is TRBJ1-1 and V is TRBV10-3; unclear D gene. The germline gives CDR1 ENHRY, CDR2 SYGVKD. The CDR3 contains 13 residues. Trimming removed 0 bases from V and 8 bases from J, with 10 bases in between. The CDR3 region has the DNA TGTGCCATCAGTGAGTCGGTGGCCAGAGAAGCTTTCTTT. This sequence encodes CAISESVAREAFF.

The V call is TRBV18, the J call TRBJ2-7; a possible D gene is TRBD2 (5 bases). Germline assignment: CDR1 KGHSH and CDR2 LQKENI. The CDR3 totals 13 residues. The V and J ends lost 4 bases and 3 bases respectively, with 10 bases between them. The CDR3 DNA follows: TGTGCCAGCTCACTCGGACTCAACTACGAGCAGTACTTC. Its protein product is CASSLGLNYEQYF.

This chain links TRBV7-9 with TRBJ2-5; TRBD1 agrees at 8 bases. CDR3 length: 15 amino acids. Trimming removed 5 bases from V and 5 bases from J; junction bases left unmatched: 10. Germline lookup yields CDR1 SEHNR and CDR2 FQNEAQ (reference sequence). Here the CDR3 DNA reads TGTGCCAGCAGCCCGATGGACAGGGCCGAGGAGACCCAGTACTTC. This translates into CASSPMDRAEETQYF.

The chain has TRBV6-6 and TRBJ1-4; TRBD1 agrees at 9 bases. V shed 7 bases and J 6 bases; nucleotides not matched to a gene: 9. The CDR3 consists of 15 residues. Per germline, CDR1 MNHNY and CDR2 SVGAGI (reference sequence). CDR3 bases: TGTGCCAGCACTCTACAGGGGGCGGGGTATGAAAAACTGTTTTTT. This sequence encodes CASTLQGAGYEKLFF.

The gene calls are TRBV5-1 and TRBJ2-7; D possibly corresponds to TRBD1 (5 bases). V was shortened by 4 bases and J by 1 base, with 21 bases between the two germline ends. The germline CDR1 and CDR2 sequences are SGHRS and YFSETQ. There are 17 residues in the CDR3. CDR3 loop: CASSRWGVPRDSYEQYF. Written as DNA, the CDR3 is TGCGCCAGCAGCCGATGGGGCGTCCCTAGGGATTCCTACGAGCAGTACTTC. The variable domain in full, completed from reference TRBV5-1 and TRBJ2-7, reads KAGVTQTPRYLIKTRGQQVTLSCSPISGHRSVSWYQQTPGQGLQFLFEYFSETQRNKGNFPGRFSGRQFSNSRSEMNVSTLELGDSALYLCASSRWGVPRDSYEQYFGPGTRLTVT.

The V call is TRBV28, the J call TRBJ2-6, with 9 bases fitting TRBD1. The CDR3 totals 17 residues. From germline, CDR1 is MDHEN and CDR2 SYDVKM. J gave up 1 base and V 3 bases, and 4 bases lay outside the gene matches. The CDR3 DNA reads as TGTGCCAGCAGTTTTATAGGGACAGGGTCTGGGGCCAACGTCCTGACTTTC. This encodes CASSFIGTGSGANVLTF. The complete variable domain, with remaining parts taken from reference TRBV28 and TRBJ2-6, reads DVKVTQSSRYLVKRTGEKVFLECVQDMDHENMFWYRQDPGLGLRLIYFSYDVKMKEKGDIPEGYSVSREKKERFSLILESASTNQTSMYLCASSFIGTGSGANVLTFGAGSRLTVL.

The chain joins TRBV19 to TRBJ2-5, with 11 bases that match TRBD2. Germline CDR1 LNHDA, CDR2 SQIVND (reference sequence). The CDR3 spans 16 residues. The ends lost 6 bases at V and 4 bases at J; junction bases unmatched: 10. The CDR3 sequence is CASRAPRSGRGETQYF. The CDR3 region has the DNA TGTGCCAGTAGAGCCCCGCGTAGCGGGAGGGGAGAGACCCAGTACTTC.

CDR3 in DNA: TGCAGTGCACGGGACAATCTTGGCTACACCTTC. This gives the protein CSARDNLGYTF. The genes are TRBV20-1 and TRBJ1-2; TRBD1 might be the D (6 bases). V was cut by 6 bases and J by 7 bases, with 12 bases left in between. The CDR3 runs 11 residues. Germline CDR1 DFQATT, CDR2 SNEGSKA (reference sequence).

This chain links TRBV5-1 with TRBJ2-5, with 7 bases matching TRBD2. Germline V gives CDR1 SGHRS, CDR2 YFSETQ. The CDR3 is 16 amino acids. Trimming at V came to 1 base and at J to 2 bases, leaving 8 bases not matched to a gene. CDR3 bases: TGCGCCAGCAGCTTGTCCACTAGCGACCAGCAAGAGACCCAGTACTTC. Its protein is CASSLSTSDQQETQYF.

V usage is TRBV14 and J usage is TRBJ1-4, with unresolved D. V was trimmed by 3 bases and J by 7 bases, leaving 6 bases between them. The CDR3 has 12 residues. Germline-derived CDR1 and CDR2 are SGHDN and FVKESK. The CDR3 coding sequence is TGTGCCAGCAGCCAGAGCCGTGAAAAACTGTTTTTT. Residues: CASSQSREKLFF.

V usage is TRBV7-8 and J usage is TRBJ2-3, with 11 bases lining up with TRBD2. From germline, CDR1 is SGHVS and CDR2 FQNEAQ. CDR3 length: 18 amino acids. J lost 2 bases, V lost 0 bases, and 7 bases had no gene match. In DNA form, the CDR3 reads TGTGCCAGCAGCTTAGCCCCACGACTAGCGGGACACACAGATACGCAGTATTTT. Translated, it gives CASSLAPRLAGHTDTQYF.

The rearrangement uses TRBV18 and TRBJ2-7, with a possible D match to TRBD2 (5 bases). Trimming removed 0 bases at V and 6 bases at J, with 15 bases between. The CDR3 is 15 residues long. CDR1 is KGHSH, CDR2 LQKENI, per germline. The CDR3 protein is CASSPPLGRGGEQYF. In nucleotides, the CDR3 is TGTGCCAGCTCACCACCCTTGGGCCGAGGAGGCGAGCAGTACTTC.

V and J are TRBV21-1 and TRBJ1-4; TRBD1 is taken as the D call from the table, unchecked against the DNA. TRBV21-1 is a pseudogene locus. CDR3 length: 16 amino acids. CDR3 sequence reads: CASSTRRTGYNEKLFF. CDR3 sequence (DNA): TGTGCCAGCAGCACCAGACGGACAGGATACAATGAAAAACTGTTTTTT.

V usage is TRBV2 and J usage is TRBJ1-5; D might be TRBD1 (6 bases). The CDR3 totals 14 residues. The ends were cut back, 4 bases at V and 1 base at J, with 8 bases in the middle. CDR1 and CDR2 (germline): SNHLY, FYNNEI. The CDR3, as DNA: TGTGCCAGCAGTGTACAGGGAAGCAATCAGCCCCAGCATTTT. Translation gives CASSVQGSNQPQHF.

This chain links TRBV5-6 with TRBJ2-2, with D possibly matching TRBD2 (5 bases). The V gene lost 9 bases and the J gene lost 1 base, with 10 bases spanning the gap. Germline V gene data show CDR1 as SGHDT and CDR2 as YYEEEE. CDR3 length: 13 residues. The CDR3 spells CATKSGNTGELFF. The CDR3 DNA reads as TGTGCCACCAAAAGCGGGAACACCGGGGAGCTGTTTTTT.

V gene TRBV18 combines with J gene TRBJ2-3; D may be TRBD2 (6 bases). Germline assignment: CDR1 KGHSH and CDR2 LQKENI. This CDR3 contains 15 residues. The V gene lost 5 bases and the J gene lost 4 bases, with 16 bases spanning the gap. The CDR3 DNA is TGTGCCAGCTCATCTAGGGGACTCACCTCAGATACGCAGTATTTT. Encoded protein: CASSSRGLTSDTQYF.

V usage is TRBV28 and J usage is TRBJ2-7, with a weak D call TRBD1 (6 bases). Trimming removed 6 bases from V and 6 bases from J, with 12 bases in between. The CDR3 is 12 amino acids. Per the germline V gene, CDR1 is MDHEN and CDR2 is SYDVKM. This chain's CDR3 is CASSRLTGEQYF. The CDR3 nucleotides are TGTGCCAGCAGCCGACTGACAGGCGAGCAGTACTTC.

The V gene is TRBV27, the J gene TRBJ1-6, with 7 bases that match TRBD1. Trimming cost V 7 bases and J 8 bases; bases outside gene matches: 20. Germline assignment: CDR1 MNHEY and CDR2 SMNVEV (reference sequence). CDR3 size: 18 residues. CDR3 sequence (DNA): TGTGCCAGCACCAGCCGAGGGACTGGACAGGCCCAACATTCACCCCTCCACTTT. Protein: CASTSRGTGQAQHSPLHF.

This chain joins TRBV19 and TRBJ1-1; 9 nucleotides match TRBD1. Trimming removed 3 bases from V and 5 bases from J; junction bases left unmatched: 7. Germline CDR1 is LNHDA and CDR2 is SQIVND (reference sequence). This CDR3 spans 15 amino acids. CDR3 DNA: TGTGCCAGTAGTATCTTGGGACAGGGTAGGACTGAAGCTTTCTTT. It translates to CASSILGQGRTEAFF.

The chain has TRBV7-6 and TRBJ2-7, with a weak D call TRBD1 (6 bases). V dropped 5 bases and J dropped 2 bases, with 19 bases sitting between them. Germline loops: CDR1 SGHVS, CDR2 FNYEAQ. CDR3 length: 16 amino acids. The DNA for the CDR3 is TGTGCCAGCAGCGGACACGGACAGCTACTAACCTACGAGCAGTACTTC. Amino acids: CASSGHGQLLTYEQYF. Based on the CDR3 plus reference TRBV7-6 and TRBJ2-7, the full variable domain is GAGVSQSPRYKVTKRGQDVALRCDPISGHVSLYWYRQALGQGPEFLTYFNYEAQQDKSGLPNDRFSAERPEGSISTLTIQRTEQRDSAMYRCASSGHGQLLTYEQYFGPGTRLTVT.

The V and J genes are TRBV2 and TRBJ1-3; TRBD1 matches at 7 bases. This CDR3 spans 14 amino acids. The V segment lost 6 bases and the J segment 4 bases; nucleotides outside the gene matches: 6. CDR1 is SNHLY and CDR2 is FYNNEI in the germline V gene. The CDR3 DNA reads as TGTGCCAGCAGCCCAGGGACAGAAGGAAACACCATATATTTT. Its protein is CASSPGTEGNTIYF.

The CDR3 sequence is CASSAGGLAGEEQYF. For the CDR3, the DNA is TGTGCCAGCAGTGCAGGGGGCCTTGCCGGAGAAGAGCAGTACTTC. This rearrangement joins TRBV2 to TRBJ2-7; 8 nucleotides line up with TRBD1. Unmatched junction bases numbered 12, after V lost 4 bases and J lost 7 bases. CDR3 length: 15 amino acids. Germline CDR1 reads SNHLY; CDR2 reads FYNNEI.

The chain joins TRBV5-4 to TRBJ2-5; 7 positions match TRBD2. The DNA end is more similar to TRBJ2-7, so the J call may be wrong. Germline lookup yields CDR1 SGHNT and CDR2 YYREEE (reference sequence). This CDR3 has 16 residues. CDR3 amino acids: CASSGGGNPRGYEQYF. CDR3 DNA sequence: TGTGCCAGCAGCGGGGGGGGGAATCCGCGGGGCTACGAGCAGTACTTC.

The rearrangement uses TRBV4-1 and TRBJ1-1; TRBD1 matches 7 bases. The V segment lost 0 bases and the J segment 2 bases; nucleotides outside the gene matches: 18. The CDR3 totals 20 residues. Germline lookup yields CDR1 MGHRA and CDR2 YSYEKL. The CDR3 sequence: CASSQDIAIPSGQSNTEAFF. The DNA for the CDR3 is TGCGCCAGCAGCCAAGACATCGCAATCCCCTCGGGACAGAGTAACACTGAAGCTTTCTTT.

This sequence joins TRBV29-1 and TRBJ2-3; 9 positions agree with TRBD1. The length of the CDR3 is 13 residues. Germline CDR1 reads SQVTM; CDR2 reads ANQGSEA. J lost 4 bases, V lost 4 bases, and 3 bases had no gene match. In DNA form, the CDR3 reads TGCAGCGTTGCGGGACAGGGACCAGATACGCAGTATTTT. Its protein product is CSVAGQGPDTQYF.

V usage is TRBV5-6 and J usage is TRBJ2-5; 7 bases match TRBD1. The better agreement between TRBJ2-7 and the DNA end casts doubt on the J call. This CDR3 region has 14 residues. CDR1 and CDR2 from the germline V gene are SGHDT and YYEEEE. The CDR3 region has the DNA TGTGCCAGCAGCCAGGGGGACAGTTTCTACGAGCAGTACTTC. Its translation is CASSQGDSFYEQYF.